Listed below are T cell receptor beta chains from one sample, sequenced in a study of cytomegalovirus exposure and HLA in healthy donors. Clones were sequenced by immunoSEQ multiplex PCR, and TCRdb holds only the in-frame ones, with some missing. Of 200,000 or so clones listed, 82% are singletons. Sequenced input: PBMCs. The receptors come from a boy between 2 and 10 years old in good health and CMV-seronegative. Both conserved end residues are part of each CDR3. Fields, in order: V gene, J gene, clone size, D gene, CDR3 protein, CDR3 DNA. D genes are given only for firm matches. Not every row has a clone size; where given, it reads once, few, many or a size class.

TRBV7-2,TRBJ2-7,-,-,CASSETYEQYF,TGTGCCAGCAGCGAGACCTACGAGCAGTACTTC
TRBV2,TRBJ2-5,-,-,CASSEPSSGETQYF,TGTGCCAGCAGTGAACCTAGCAGCGGTGAGACCCAGTACTTC
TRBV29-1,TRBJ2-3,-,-,CSVDSGIDTQYF,TGCAGCGTTGATTCAGGGATCGATACGCAGTATTTT
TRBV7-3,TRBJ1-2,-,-,CASRSNREGEGYTF,TGTGCCAGCAGATCAAACAGGGAAGGGGAGGGCTACACCTTC
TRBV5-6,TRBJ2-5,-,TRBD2,CASSYPRGAEETQYF,TGTGCCAGCAGTTACCCGCGGGGGGCCGAGGAGACCCAGTACTTC
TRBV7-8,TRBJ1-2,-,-,CASSLRMGQDYGYTF,TGTGCCAGCAGCCTCCGAATGGGACAAGACTATGGCTACACCTTC
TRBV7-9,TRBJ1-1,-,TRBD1,CASSFQGASTEAFF,TGTGCCAGCAGCTTTCAGGGGGCGTCCACTGAAGCTTTCTTT
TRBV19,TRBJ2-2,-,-,CASEQGGTGELFF,TGTGCCAGTGAGCAAGGGGGCACCGGGGAGCTGTTTTTT
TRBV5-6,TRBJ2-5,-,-,CASSLGGGQETQYF,TGTGCCAGCAGCTTAGGGGGGGGACAAGAGACCCAGTACTTC
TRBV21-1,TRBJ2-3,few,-,CASRERQGVLTSTDTQYF,TGTGCCAGCCGTGAACGACAGGGGGTCCTGACCAGCACAGATACGCAGTATTTT
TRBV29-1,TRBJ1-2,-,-,CSVESSGAHGYTF,TGCAGCGTTGAGAGTTCAGGGGCGCATGGCTACACCTTC
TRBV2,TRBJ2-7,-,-,CASRAGQIYEQYF,TGTGCCAGCAGGGCCGGACAGATCTACGAGCAGTACTTC
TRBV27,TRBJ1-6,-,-,CASSPRGVNSPLHF,TGTGCCAGCAGTCCTCGGGGTGTTAATTCACCCCTCCACTTT
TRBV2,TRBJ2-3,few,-,CASRPTGTNWNTDTQYF,TGTGCCAGCAGACCGACAGGAACAAATTGGAACACAGATACGCAGTATTTT
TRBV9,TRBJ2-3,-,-,CASSLRSTDTQYF,TGTGCCAGCAGCCTCCGGAGCACAGATACGCAGTATTTT
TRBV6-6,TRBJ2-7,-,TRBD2,CASSYSSSGGYEQYF,TGTGCCAGCAGTTACTCGAGCAGCGGGGGCTACGAGCAGTACTTC
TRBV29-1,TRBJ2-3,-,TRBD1,CSVGTGLGTDTQYF,TGCAGCGTGGGGACAGGACTGGGCACAGATACGCAGTATTTT
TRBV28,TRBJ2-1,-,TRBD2,CASSLTSGGFGEQFF,TGTGCCAGCAGTTTAACTAGCGGGGGGTTCGGAGAGCAGTTCTTC
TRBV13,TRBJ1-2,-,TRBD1,CASSPQGQESYGYTF,TGTGCCAGCAGTCCACAGGGACAGGAGTCATATGGCTACACCTTC
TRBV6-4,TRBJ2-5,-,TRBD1,CASPFGQGLWQYF,TGTGCCAGCCCATTCGGACAGGGCCTGTGGCAGTACTTC
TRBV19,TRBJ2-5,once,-,CATGTYLDRVEETQYF,TGTGCCACCGGGACTTACCTTGATCGAGTGGAAGAGACCCAGTACTTC
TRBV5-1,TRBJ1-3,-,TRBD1,CASSSETGGGNTIYF,TGCGCCAGCAGCTCGGAGACAGGGGGTGGAAACACCATATATTTT
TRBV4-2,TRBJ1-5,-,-,CASSQGQNSNQPQHF,TGTGCCAGCAGCCAAGGGCAGAATAGCAATCAGCCCCAGCATTTT
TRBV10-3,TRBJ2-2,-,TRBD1,CAIAGTGGTNTGELFF,TGTGCCATCGCGGGGACAGGGGGAACTAACACCGGGGAGCTGTTTTTT
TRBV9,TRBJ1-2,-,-,CASRTGKRPYGYTF,TGTGCCAGCAGAACAGGGAAAAGGCCCTATGGCTACACCTTC
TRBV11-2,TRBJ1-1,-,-,CASSLGRRGVSEAFF,TGTGCCAGCAGCTTAGGGAGGAGGGGCGTTTCTGAAGCTTTCTTT
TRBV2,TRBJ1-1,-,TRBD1,CASSTDLQGTEAFF,TGTGCCAGCAGTACGGACTTACAGGGGACTGAAGCTTTCTTT
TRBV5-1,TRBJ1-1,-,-,CASSLATGSTEAFF,TGCGCCAGCAGCTTGGCCACGGGGTCCACTGAAGCTTTCTTT
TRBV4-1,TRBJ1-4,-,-,CASSQEVLRANEKLFF,TGCGCCAGCAGCCAAGAGGTCCTCAGGGCTAATGAAAAACTGTTTTTT
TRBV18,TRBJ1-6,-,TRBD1,CASSPQGAGNSPLHF,TGTGCCAGCTCCCCGCAGGGGGCTGGTAATTCACCCCTCCACTTT
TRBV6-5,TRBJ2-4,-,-,CASRSGGNIQYF,TGTGCCAGCAGATCAGGGGGGAACATTCAGTACTTC
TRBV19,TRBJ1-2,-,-,CASSSRVNYGYTF,TGTGCCAGTAGTTCTCGGGTTAACTATGGCTACACCTTC
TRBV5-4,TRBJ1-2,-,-,CASSLEGPNYGYTF,TGTGCCAGCAGCTTGGAGGGGCCCAACTATGGCTACACCTTC
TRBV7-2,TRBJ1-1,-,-,CASSLELGTGARAFF,TGTGCCAGCAGCTTAGAGCTGGGAACGGGAGCGAGAGCTTTCTTT
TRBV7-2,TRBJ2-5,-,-,CASSLLSAEQETQYF,TGTGCCAGCAGCTTATTATCGGCGGAGCAAGAGACCCAGTACTTC
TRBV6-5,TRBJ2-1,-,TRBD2,CASSRGTSGYNEQFF,TGTGCCAGCAGTCGCGGGACTAGCGGGTACAATGAGCAGTTCTTC
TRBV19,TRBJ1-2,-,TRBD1,CASSPPGQGTSGYTF,TGTGCCAGTAGTCCCCCGGGACAGGGGACCTCTGGCTACACCTTC
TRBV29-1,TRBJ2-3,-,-,CSVEDSGEVTDTQYF,TGCAGCGTTGAAGATTCTGGCGAGGTCACAGATACGCAGTATTTT
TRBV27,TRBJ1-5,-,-,CASSLVGTSQPQHF,TGTGCCAGCAGTTTAGTTGGGACAAGTCAGCCCCAGCATTTT
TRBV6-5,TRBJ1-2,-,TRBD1,CASRYNPGQGYGYTF,TGTGCCAGCAGATACAATCCGGGACAGGGTTATGGCTACACCTTC
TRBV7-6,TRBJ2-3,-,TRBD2,CASSLPSGGLDTQYF,TGTGCCAGCAGCTTACCCAGCGGGGGGTTAGATACGCAGTATTTT
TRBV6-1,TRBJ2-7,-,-,CASSRSGPLYEQYF,TGTGCCAGCTCCCGGTCGGGTCCCTTATACGAGCAGTACTTC
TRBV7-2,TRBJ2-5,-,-,CASRYRPGETQYF,TGTGCCAGCAGGTATCGCCCCGGGGAGACCCAGTACTTC
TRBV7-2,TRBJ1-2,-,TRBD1,CASSWDRGTGYTF,TGTGCCAGCAGCTGGGACAGGGGAACTGGCTACACCTTC
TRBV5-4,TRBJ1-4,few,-,CASSLGQRMEKLFF,TGTGCCAGCAGCTTAGGACAGCGGATGGAAAAACTGTTTTTT
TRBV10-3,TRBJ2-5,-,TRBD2,CATGLAGGKETQYF,TGTGCCACGGGACTAGCGGGGGGGAAAGAGACCCAGTACTTC
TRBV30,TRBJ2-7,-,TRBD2,CAWSVAGGNRQYF,TGTGCCTGGAGTGTAGCGGGGGGAAATCGTCAGTACTTC
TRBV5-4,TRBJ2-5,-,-,CASSVEAGQETQYF,TGTGCCAGCAGCGTCGAAGCAGGTCAAGAGACCCAGTACTTC
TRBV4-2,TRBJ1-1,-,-,CASSRKNLPPFPGTEAFF,TGTGCCAGCAGCCGAAAAAACCTTCCACCATTCCCGGGCACTGAAGCTTTCTTT
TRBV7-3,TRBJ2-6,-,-,CASSPGANVLTF,TGTGCCAGCAGCCCGGGGGCCAACGTCCTGACTTTC
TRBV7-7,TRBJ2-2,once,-,CASSFRGGELFF,TGTGCTAGCAGCTTCAGGGGCGGGGAGCTGTTTTTT
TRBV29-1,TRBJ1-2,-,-,CSVGIEANGYTF,TGCAGCGTTGGGATAGAGGCGAATGGCTACACCTTC
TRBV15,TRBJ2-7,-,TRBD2,CATSSGTSGTYEQYF,TGTGCCACCAGCAGCGGGACTAGCGGGACCTACGAGCAGTACTTC